This T cell receptor (beta chain) came from a study of control samples from healthy donors and cancer patients. This table comes from immunoSEQ multiplex PCR, and its TCRdb copy is limited to in-frame clones, with some not included. The profile shows some 130,000 clones, 88% of them singletons. CDR1 and CDR2 (germline): GTSNPN, SVGIG (reference sequence). The length of the CDR3 is 17 residues. Losses at the gene ends were 1 base for V and 0 bases for J; bases not matched to a gene: 7. The genes are TRBV30 and TRBJ1-5, with 9 bases matching TRBD1. The TCR was taken from a woman aged 30 to 39 in good health. Sequencing was performed on blood. The chain's CDR3 is CAWSGTGDSYSNQPQHF. CDR3 DNA: TGTGCCTGGAGTGGGACAGGGGACTCTTATAGCAATCAGCCCCAGCATTTT.